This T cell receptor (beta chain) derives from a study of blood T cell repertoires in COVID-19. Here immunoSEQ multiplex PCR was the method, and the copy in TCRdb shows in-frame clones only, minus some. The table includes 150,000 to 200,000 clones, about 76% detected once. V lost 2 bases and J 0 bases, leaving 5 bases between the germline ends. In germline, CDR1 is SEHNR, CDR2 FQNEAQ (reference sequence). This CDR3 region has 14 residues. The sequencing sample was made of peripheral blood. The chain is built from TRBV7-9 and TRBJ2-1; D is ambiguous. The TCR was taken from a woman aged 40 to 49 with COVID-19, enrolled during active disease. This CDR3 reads CASSLTSSYNEQFF. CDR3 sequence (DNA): TGTGCCAGCAGCTTAACTTCCTCCTACAATGAGCAGTTCTTC.